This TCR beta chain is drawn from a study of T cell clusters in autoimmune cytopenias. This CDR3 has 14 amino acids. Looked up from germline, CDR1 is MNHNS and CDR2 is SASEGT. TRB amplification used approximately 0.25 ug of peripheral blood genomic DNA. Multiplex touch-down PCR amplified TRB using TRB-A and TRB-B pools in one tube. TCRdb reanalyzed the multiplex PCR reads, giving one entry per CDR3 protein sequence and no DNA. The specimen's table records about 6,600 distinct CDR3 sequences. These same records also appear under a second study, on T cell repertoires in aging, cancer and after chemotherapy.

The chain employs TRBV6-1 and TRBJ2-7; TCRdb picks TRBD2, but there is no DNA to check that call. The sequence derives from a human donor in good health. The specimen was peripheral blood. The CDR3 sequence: CASATALFSYEQYF.